One T cell receptor (beta chain) is described in this entry. Its antigen is not known. The source of the sample is a study of blood T cells in healthy people across ages. Primed by a sample-barcoded 5' primer and a J-beta primer mix, a second PCR proceeded for 7 to 11 cycles. TCRdb re-derived calls from the 5' RACE reads in MiXCR, one entry per CDR3 protein. The sample shows more than 900,000 distinct CDR3 sequences, 29% of them seen only once. Notes on the study in general: The study found more naive CD4+ cells and higher diversity in long-lived than aged donors.

A minimum of 7 million PBMCs was isolated per sample. CDR3 length equals 14 residues. Trimming at V came to 2 bases and at J to 5 bases, leaving 6 bases not matched to a gene. Germline V CDR1 and CDR2: SEHNR, FQNEAQ (reference sequence). These data also formed part of another study, on T cells of mothers and their children.

This TCR derives from a middle-aged woman in good health. The chain couples TRBV7-9 to TRBJ2-7; 7 bases match TRBD1. The source material was blood. The CDR3 sequence is CASSLLGGLDEQYF. The CDR3 nucleotides are TGTGCCAGCAGCTTACTAGGGGGCTTGGACGAGCAGTACTTC.